Below are 14 T cell receptor beta chains sequenced from a single sample in a study of T cell repertoires in cytomegalovirus infection. TCRdb recomputed calls from the reads with MiXCR, one row per CDR3 protein. The data hold about 500,000 distinct CDR3 sequences, with 30% to 40% observed a single time. These receptors have no identified antigens. Source: cultured PBMCs, taken from culture after CMV antigen stimulation. The receptor set was obtained from a human donor in good health (CMV status not recorded). Some clones in this sample may be carry-over from other donors' samples.

The V and J genes are TRBV7-2 and TRBJ2-2; possible D gene TRBD2, 5 bases. V was cut by 0 bases and J by 4 bases, with 9 bases left in between. CDR1 and CDR2 from the germline V gene are SGHTA and FQGNSA. The CDR3 contains 15 residues. The CDR3 nucleotides are TGTGCCAGCAGCTTAGCCCGGACTGGCACCGGGGAGCTGTTTTTT. It yields the protein CASSLARTGTGELFF.

This clonotype was found many times. V and J are TRBV7-2 and TRBJ2-7; 9 nucleotides agree with TRBD1. The CDR3 extends over 15 amino acids. Trimming at V came to 5 bases and at J to 2 bases, leaving 7 bases not matched to a gene. Germline CDR1 SGHTA, CDR2 FQGNSA. In DNA, the CDR3 is TGTGCCAGCAGCCAATACAGGGGGCAGGCCTACGAGCAGTACTTC. Amino acid sequence: CASSQYRGQAYEQYF.

The chain joins TRBV20-1 to TRBJ2-3, with TRBD2 matching over 9 bases. J gave up 7 bases and V 6 bases, and 14 bases lay outside the gene matches. The CDR3 is 15 amino acids. Germline CDR1 is DFQATT and CDR2 is SNEGSKA (reference sequence). The CDR3 region has the DNA TGCAGTGCGCTCGGGGCGGGGGGGGTTCTTCATACGCAGTATTTT. This translates into CSALGAGGVLHTQYF.

The J gene is TRBJ2-5, the V gene TRBV25-1; 7 bases are shared with TRBD1. V trimming: 3 bases; J trimming: 0 bases; junction bases outside the gene matches: 7. CDR1 and CDR2 from the germline V gene are MGHDK and SYGVNS. The CDR3 is made up of 16 amino acids. CDR3 nucleotides: TGTGCCAGCAGTGACCCTGACAGGGTCTACCAAGAGACCCAGTACTTC. Translated, it gives CASSDPDRVYQETQYF.

This clonotype was detected a few times. The chain couples TRBV4-3 to TRBJ2-2, with 14 bases lining up with TRBD2. This CDR3 has 19 residues. The germline V gene has CDR1 LGHNA and CDR2 YSLEER. Losses at the gene ends were 4 bases for V and 6 bases for J; bases not matched to a gene: 13. The CDR3 loop reads CASSPSLGTSGSEAGELFF. The CDR3 nucleotides are TGCGCCAGCAGCCCATCCCTCGGGACTAGCGGGAGCGAAGCCGGGGAGCTGTTTTTT.

Only a few counts were recorded for this clonotype. This sequence joins TRBV29-1 and TRBJ2-3; 8 positions match TRBD2. This CDR3 comprises 16 residues. V lost 6 bases, J lost 3 bases, and 14 bases stayed unmatched. Per the germline V gene, CDR1 is SQVTM and CDR2 is ANQGSEA. The CDR3 is CSVPGGPGGRTDTQYF. The DNA of the CDR3 is TGCAGCGTGCCCGGGGGTCCGGGAGGGCGGACAGATACGCAGTATTTT.

This chain joins TRBV6-2 or TRBV6-3 and TRBJ2-7; D is possibly TRBD1 (6 bases). Germline V gene lookup returns CDR1 MNHEY and CDR2 SVGEGT. CDR3 size: 14 residues. Between the trimmed V and J ends, which lost 4 bases and 4 bases, there was a span of 14 bases. This CDR3 reads CASSSLRGGYEQYV. CDR3 sequence (DNA): TGTGCCAGCAGTTCACTGAGAGGGGGATACGAGCAGTACGTC.

The CDR3 sequence: CSASRPGHNYGYTF. The CDR3 coding sequence is TGCAGTGCTAGCAGACCGGGACATAACTATGGCTACACCTTC. The chain links TRBV20-1 to TRBJ1-2; D possibly corresponds to TRBD1 (6 bases). The CDR3 covers 14 residues. Germline CDR1 reads DFQATT; CDR2 reads SNEGSKA (reference sequence). V was trimmed by 3 bases and J by 1 base, leaving 12 bases between them.

This clonotype is labeled medium-sized. This rearrangement joins TRBV18 to TRBJ1-1; D gene unclear. The V end lost 1 base, the J end lost 3 bases, and 6 bases lay between the germline ends. The CDR3 extends over 13 amino acids. Germline CDR1 is KGHSH and CDR2 is LQKENI. The CDR3 is CASSPRQDTEAFF. The CDR3 coding sequence is TGTGCCAGCTCACCACGGCAGGACACTGAAGCTTTCTTT.

This clonotype occurred a few times. J is TRBJ2-1 and V is TRBV7-2; 8 bases map to TRBD2. J lost 4 bases, V lost 6 bases, and 5 bases had no gene match. The CDR3 is 14 amino acids. In germline, CDR1 is SGHTA, CDR2 FQGNSA. CDR3 DNA: TGTGCCAGCAGTCCGGGACTAGTTTACAATGAGCAGTTCTTC. Translating gives CASSPGLVYNEQFF.

The chain couples TRBV7-2 to TRBJ1-5; D remains unclear. The length of the CDR3 is 13 residues. The ends were cut back, 5 bases at V and 5 bases at J, with 10 bases in the middle. Germline-derived CDR1 and CDR2 are SGHTA and FQGNSA. CDR3 nucleotide sequence: TGTGCCAGCAGCCTACGGACCGATCAGCCCCAGCATTTT. Its translation: CASSLRTDQPQHF.

This clonotype has only a few counts. The chain combines TRBV7-2 with TRBJ2-1; the D gene is possibly TRBD1 (5 bases). The V gene's germline CDR1 is SGHTA and CDR2 FQGNSA. The CDR3 runs to 13 residues. Trimming stripped 1 base from V and 12 bases from J, with 13 bases between. CDR3 sequence (DNA): TGTGCCAGCAGCTTAGAACCCCCTAGGGGGCAGTTCTTC. Its protein is CASSLEPPRGQFF.

This clonotype was counted a few times. The chain links TRBV6-6 to TRBJ1-1; D uncertain. Germline V CDR1 and CDR2: MNHNY, SVGAGI (reference sequence). V was clipped by 7 bases and J by 1 base, with 16 bases between them. The CDR3 sequence is 15 residues long. The CDR3 DNA reads as TGTGCCAGCACTCTCATCTTGACCGAGAACACTGAAGCTTTCTTT. This gives the protein CASTLILTENTEAFF.

This clonotype was counted at least ten times. V and J are TRBV7-8 and TRBJ1-5; D ambiguous. The germline V and J ends were trimmed by 5 bases and 6 bases, with 14 bases remaining between them. Germline CDR1 is SGHVS and CDR2 is FQNEAQ. The CDR3 extends over 14 amino acids. The CDR3 nucleotides are TGTGCCAGCAGCAACGGGGTCCTCGGTCAGCCCCAGCATTTT. This sequence encodes CASSNGVLGQPQHF. Using reference TRBV7-8 and TRBJ1-5 for the parts outside the CDR3, the full variable domain is GAGVSQSPRYKVAKRGQDVALRCDPISGHVSLFWYQQALGQGPEFLTYFQNEAQLDKSGLPSDRFFAERPEGSVSTLKIQRTQQEDSAVYLCASSNGVLGQPQHFGDGTRLSIL.